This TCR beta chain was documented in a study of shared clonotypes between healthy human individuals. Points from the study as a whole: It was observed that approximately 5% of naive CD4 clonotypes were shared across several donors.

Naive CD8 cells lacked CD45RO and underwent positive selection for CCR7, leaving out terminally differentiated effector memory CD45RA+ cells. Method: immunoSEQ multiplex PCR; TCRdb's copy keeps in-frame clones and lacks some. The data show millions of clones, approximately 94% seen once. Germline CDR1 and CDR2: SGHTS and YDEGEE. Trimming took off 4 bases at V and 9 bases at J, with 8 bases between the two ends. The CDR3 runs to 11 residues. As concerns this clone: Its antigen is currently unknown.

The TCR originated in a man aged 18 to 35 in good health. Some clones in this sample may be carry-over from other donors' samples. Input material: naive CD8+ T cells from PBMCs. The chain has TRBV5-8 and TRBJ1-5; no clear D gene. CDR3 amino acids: CASSLVMPQHF. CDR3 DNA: TGTGCCAGCAGCCTGGTTATGCCCCAGCATTTT.